The entry below gives a single TCR beta chain sequence along with its context. Its specificity is not known. One junction end does not reproduce the germline sequence, and a read error may be involved. Absent ophthalmopathy progression within 18 months defined stable Graves' hyperthyroidism. Hyperthyroidism was newly diagnosed in patients aged 18 to 65 (duration under 2 months). Researchers took RNA transcripts and amplified the TCR beta CDR3 regions from them. The study used the HTBI primer set for a first-round RT-PCR of the TCR CDR3. TCRdb independently ran MiXCR on the multiplex PCR reads; one entry per CDR3 protein. The data contain around 340,000 distinct CDR3 sequences, around 16% of them seen just once; the ten biggest clones take up roughly 33%. The data are from a study of T cells in Graves' hyperthyroidism and ophthalmopathy. Study background: Prior to any treatment, at the point of initial diagnosis, peripheral blood was collected.

General study points: Most clonotypes that expanded in the thyroid above 0.001 also showed up in blood.

Sequencing input: blood. The receptor was isolated from a man aged 30 to 39 with Graves' hyperthyroidism.

The CDR3 loop reads CASSSSDSNYDEQFF. The CDR3 DNA sequence: TGTGCCAGCAGTTCTTCAGACAGTAACTACGATGAGCAGTTCTTC. The genes are TRBV27 and TRBJ2-1; maybe TRBD1 (5 bases). The CDR3 totals 15 residues. Germline CDR1 and CDR2: MNHEY and SMNVEV (reference sequence).